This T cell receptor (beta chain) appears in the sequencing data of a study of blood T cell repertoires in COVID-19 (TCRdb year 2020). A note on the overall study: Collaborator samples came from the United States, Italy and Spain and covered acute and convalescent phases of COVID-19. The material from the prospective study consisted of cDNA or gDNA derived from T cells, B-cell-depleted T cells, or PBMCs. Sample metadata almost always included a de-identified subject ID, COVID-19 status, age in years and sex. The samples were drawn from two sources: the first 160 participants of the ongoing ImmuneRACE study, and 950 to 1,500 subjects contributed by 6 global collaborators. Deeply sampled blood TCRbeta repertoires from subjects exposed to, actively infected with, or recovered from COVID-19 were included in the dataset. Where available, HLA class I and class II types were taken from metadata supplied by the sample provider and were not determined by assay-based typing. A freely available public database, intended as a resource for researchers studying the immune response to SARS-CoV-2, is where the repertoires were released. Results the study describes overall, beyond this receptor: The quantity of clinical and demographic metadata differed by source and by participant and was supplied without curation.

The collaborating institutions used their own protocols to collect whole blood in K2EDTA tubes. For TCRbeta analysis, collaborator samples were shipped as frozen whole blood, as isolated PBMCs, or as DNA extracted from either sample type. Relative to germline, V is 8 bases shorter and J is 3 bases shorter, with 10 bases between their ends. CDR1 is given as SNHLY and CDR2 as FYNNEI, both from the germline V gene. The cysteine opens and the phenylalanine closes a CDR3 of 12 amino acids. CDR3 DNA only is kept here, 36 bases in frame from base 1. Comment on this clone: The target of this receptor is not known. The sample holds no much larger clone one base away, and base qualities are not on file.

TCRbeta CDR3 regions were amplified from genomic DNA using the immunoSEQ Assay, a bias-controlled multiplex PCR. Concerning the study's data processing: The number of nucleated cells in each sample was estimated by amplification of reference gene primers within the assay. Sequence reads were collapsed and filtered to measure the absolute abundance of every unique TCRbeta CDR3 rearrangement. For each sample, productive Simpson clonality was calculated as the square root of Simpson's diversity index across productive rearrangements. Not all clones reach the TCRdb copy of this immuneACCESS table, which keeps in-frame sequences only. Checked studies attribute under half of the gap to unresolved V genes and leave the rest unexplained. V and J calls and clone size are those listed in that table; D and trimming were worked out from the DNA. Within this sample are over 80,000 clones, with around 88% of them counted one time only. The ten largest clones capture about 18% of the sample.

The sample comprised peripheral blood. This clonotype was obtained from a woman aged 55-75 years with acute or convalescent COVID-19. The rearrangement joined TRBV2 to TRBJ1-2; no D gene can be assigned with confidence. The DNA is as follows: TGTGCCAGCGAGCGGGCTGACTATGGCTACACCTTC. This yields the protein CASERADYGYTF.